This T cell receptor beta chain comes out of a study of blood T cell repertoires in COVID-19. Study summary: From the United States, Italy and Spain came samples of acute and convalescent COVID-19. T cells, B-cell-depleted T cells, or PBMCs provided the cDNA or gDNA that served as material.

As handled by the study authors: Reference gene primer amplification in the assay estimated nucleated cell counts. Profiling relied on immunoSEQ multiplex PCR, and the TCRdb table lists in-frame clones only, not all of them. The DNA gave D and trimming, while V, J and clone size come from that table. The sample has 250,000 to 300,000 clones; 86% are singletons. The V gene's germline CDR1 is SGHDT and CDR2 YYEEEE. The V segment lost 4 bases and the J segment 5 bases; nucleotides outside the gene matches: 10. The CDR3 is 15 residues long. One Seattle source followed patients from active infection through their disease course.

The sequenced sample was peripheral blood. V gene TRBV5-6 combines with J gene TRBJ2-5; 8 nucleotides agree with TRBD2. The clonotype comes from a woman aged 30 to 39 with COVID-19, enrolled during active disease. CDR3 amino acids: CASSPVAGGKETQYF. The DNA of the CDR3 is TGTGCCAGCAGCCCGGTCGCGGGGGGCAAGGAGACCCAGTACTTC. Full variable domain (remainder filled in from reference TRBV5-6 and TRBJ2-5): DAGVTQSPTHLIKTRGQQVTLRCSPKSGHDTVSWYQQALGQGPQFIFQYYEEEERQRGNFPDRFSGHQFPNYSSELNVNALLLGDSALYLCASSPVAGGKETQYFGPGTRLLVL.